This T cell receptor beta chain was recorded in a study of blood T cell repertoires in COVID-19. Across the whole study: From the United States, Italy and Spain came samples of acute and convalescent COVID-19. From T cells, B-cell-depleted T cells, or PBMCs came the material, which was cDNA or gDNA.

The V end was cut by 2 bases, the J end by 1 base, with 12 bases between. The CDR3 consists of 16 residues. The germline CDR1 and CDR2 sequences are KGHSH and LQKENI. Original handling: Estimated nucleated cell counts came from reference gene primer amplification. TCRdb keeps only in-frame clones here, not all; method: immunoSEQ multiplex PCR. Clonal size and the V and J genes are those of that table, whereas D and trimming came from the DNA. The repertoire includes about 140,000 clones, approximately 78% of them detected once, and roughly 3.9% sits in the top ten. This TCR came from a woman aged 80 or over with acute or convalescent COVID-19. The specimen sequenced was peripheral blood. The chain recombines TRBV18 with TRBJ2-4, with D uncertain. The CDR3 nucleotides read TGTGCCAGCTCACCATATATACGGTCGGCCAAAAACATTCAGTACTTC. It is translated as CASSPYIRSAKNIQYF.